This T cell receptor (beta chain) comes out of a study of radiotherapy plus CTLA-4 blockade in lung cancer. About the research overall: Patients showed objective responses in under 20% of cases and disease control in more than 25%. Notes on the study in general: It was early blood T cell clone dynamics, with interferon-beta, that reportedly best predicted response. Expansion of tumor-derived TCR clones was observed in blood after radiotherapy plus ipilimumab.

Germline lookup yields CDR1 MNHEY and CDR2 SVGAGI. There are 15 residues in the CDR3. Trimming removed 6 bases from V and 5 bases from J, with 19 bases in between. The data were produced by immunoSEQ multiplex PCR, yet TCRdb's version contains in-frame clones alone and is incomplete. The table includes approximately 110,000 clones, roughly 77% detected once. In regard to this clone: The antigen is undetermined.

People whose metastatic non-small-cell lung cancer was chemo-refractory got focal radiation along with CTLA-4 blockade by ipilimumab. The material was peripheral blood, obtained from a patient treated with radiotherapy plus ipilimumab. The receptor's source is a human donor with non-small cell lung cancer that progressed on radiotherapy plus ipilimumab. Some clones in this sample may be carry-over from other donors' samples. The chain has TRBV6-5 and TRBJ1-2, with a possible D match to TRBD1 (5 bases). CDR3: CASRILRAGLYGYTF. CDR3 DNA sequence: TGTGCCAGCAGGATCTTACGCGCGGGGCTATATGGCTACACCTTC.